The rows below give T cell receptor beta chains drawn from one sample of a study of cytomegalovirus exposure and HLA in healthy donors. Measured with immunoSEQ multiplex PCR; TCRdb has only the in-frame clones, and not every one. The data hold about 140,000 clones, with 80% observed a single time. Sequences were obtained from PBMCs. These receptors all come from a male donor in good health and CMV-seropositive. CDR3s include the opening cysteine and the closing phenylalanine or tryptophan. Fields, in order: V gene, J gene, CDR3 protein.

v_call: TRBV5-1; j_call: TRBJ1-2; cdr3_aa: CASSVQQGSYGYTF
v_call: TRBV5-4; j_call: TRBJ2-7; cdr3_aa: CASSLRLAGGYEQYF
v_call: TRBV6-5; j_call: TRBJ2-2; cdr3_aa: CASSYETGGRTGELFF
v_call: TRBV19; j_call: TRBJ1-3; cdr3_aa: CASSIGQGLGNTIYF
v_call: TRBV11-1; j_call: TRBJ2-1; cdr3_aa: CASTTDVFGGGNYNEQFF
v_call: TRBV28; j_call: TRBJ2-5; cdr3_aa: CASSWAEGKRLAGQETQYF
v_call: TRBV19; j_call: TRBJ2-7; cdr3_aa: CASSIDPNRGAINEQYF
v_call: TRBV6-1; j_call: TRBJ1-1; cdr3_aa: CASSEAAGFEAFF
v_call: TRBV6-6; j_call: TRBJ1-5; cdr3_aa: CASSYIAGYSNQPQHF
v_call: TRBV30; j_call: TRBJ1-3; cdr3_aa: CAWSPRGWNTIYF
v_call: TRBV9; j_call: TRBJ2-5; cdr3_aa: CASSAGTGFGTQYF
v_call: TRBV7-6; j_call: TRBJ2-5; cdr3_aa: CASSQSYLTRTSEETQYF
v_call: TRBV16; j_call: TRBJ2-1; cdr3_aa: CASSHHRVGVRGEQFF
v_call: TRBV7-6; j_call: TRBJ1-5; cdr3_aa: CASSLAGVNQPQHF
v_call: TRBV30; j_call: TRBJ2-5; cdr3_aa: CAWSSWGGRGETQYF
v_call: TRBV28; j_call: TRBJ1-2; cdr3_aa: CASSLGTGPNYGYTF
v_call: TRBV10-3; j_call: TRBJ2-1; cdr3_aa: CAISAPTGRSYNEQFF
v_call: TRBV18; j_call: TRBJ2-3; cdr3_aa: CASSPPGLAGSASTDTQYF
v_call: TRBV6-6; j_call: TRBJ1-1; cdr3_aa: CASSWRVGNTEAFF
v_call: TRBV19; j_call: TRBJ2-7; cdr3_aa: CASSIAQGTGGLYEQYF
v_call: TRBV5-6; j_call: TRBJ1-1; cdr3_aa: CASGDGTYDTEAFF
v_call: TRBV7-4; j_call: TRBJ1-1; cdr3_aa: CASSDLRGLATEAFF
v_call: TRBV19; j_call: TRBJ1-1; cdr3_aa: CASSIPGEDTEAFF
v_call: TRBV19; j_call: TRBJ1-1; cdr3_aa: CASSLQGVGGTEAFF
v_call: TRBV19; j_call: TRBJ2-5; cdr3_aa: CASSTRTGEETQYF
v_call: TRBV15; j_call: TRBJ2-6; cdr3_aa: CATSRDRAGTSGANVLTF
v_call: TRBV5-1; j_call: TRBJ2-3; cdr3_aa: CASSGGTSRGDTQYF
v_call: TRBV27; j_call: TRBJ1-1; cdr3_aa: CASSIQGVNTEAFF
v_call: TRBV9; j_call: TRBJ1-5; cdr3_aa: CASSKGVAAGQPQHF
v_call: TRBV6-1; j_call: TRBJ1-5; cdr3_aa: CASSEGVLAGQPQHF
v_call: TRBV11-2; j_call: TRBJ2-7; cdr3_aa: CASSRAGTSGTMPYF
v_call: TRBV7-3; j_call: TRBJ1-5; cdr3_aa: CASSLSRVQGRNQPQHF
v_call: TRBV25-1; j_call: TRBJ1-4; cdr3_aa: CASSEGQGGEKLFF
v_call: TRBV7-9; j_call: TRBJ1-2; cdr3_aa: CATGGQGNYGYTF
v_call: TRBV5-1; j_call: TRBJ2-5; cdr3_aa: CASSLVLQETQYF
v_call: TRBV6-5; j_call: TRBJ1-4; cdr3_aa: CASSSDRGLGNEKLFF